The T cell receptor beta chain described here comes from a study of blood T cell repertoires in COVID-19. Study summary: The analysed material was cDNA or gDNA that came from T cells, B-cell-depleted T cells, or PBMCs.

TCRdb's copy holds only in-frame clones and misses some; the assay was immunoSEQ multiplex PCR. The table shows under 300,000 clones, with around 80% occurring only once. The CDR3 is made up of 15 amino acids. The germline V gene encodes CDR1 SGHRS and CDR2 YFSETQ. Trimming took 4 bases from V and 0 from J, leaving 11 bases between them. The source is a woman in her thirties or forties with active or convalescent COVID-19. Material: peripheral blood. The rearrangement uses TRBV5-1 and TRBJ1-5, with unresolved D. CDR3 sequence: CASSPGVYSNQPQHF. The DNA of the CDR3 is TGCGCCAGCAGCCCCGGTGTTTATAGCAATCAGCCCCAGCATTTT.